Below are 14 T cell receptor beta chains sequenced from a single sample in a study of shared clonotypes between healthy human individuals. Profiled with immunoSEQ multiplex PCR; TCRdb holds only in-frame clones, not every one. The table lists 450,000 to 700,000 clones, 95% to 96% of them singletons. Positively selected for CCR7, the CD45RO-negative cells used as naive CD8 cells excluded terminally differentiated effector memory CD45RA+ cells. The sequenced material came from naive CD8+ T cells sorted from blood. The source is a young woman in good health.

The V gene is TRBV25-1, the J gene TRBJ2-5, with 8 bases aligning to TRBD1. The J call is uncertain, as TRBJ2-7 better fits the DNA end. The CDR3 is 13 residues long. From germline, CDR1 is MGHDK and CDR2 SYGVNS. The CDR3 DNA follows: TGTGCCAGCGCCGGGACAGGTTCGAACGAGCAGTACTTC. Its translation: CASAGTGSNEQYF.

The chain uses TRBV13 and TRBJ2-7, with TRBD1 matching over 8 bases. This CDR3 is 14 amino acids long. The germline V gene encodes CDR1 PRHDT and CDR2 FYEKMQ (reference sequence). Trimming removed 3 bases from V and 2 bases from J; junction bases left unmatched: 3. The CDR3 DNA sequence: TGTGCCAGCAGCTTTGGGACAGGCCCCTACGAGCAGTACTTC. Protein: CASSFGTGPYEQYF.

This rearrangement joins TRBV28 to TRBJ2-2, with 13 bases identical to TRBD2. V was clipped by 3 bases and J by 8 bases; unmatched bases: 3. Germline V CDR1 and CDR2: MDHEN, SYDVKM. CDR3 length: 15 amino acids. This chain's CDR3 is CASSFRLAGGGELFF. The DNA of the CDR3 is TGTGCCAGCAGTTTCCGACTAGCGGGAGGAGGGGAGCTGTTTTTT.

Only one count was recorded for this clone. The CDR3 DNA is TGTGCCAGCAGCGCCGGGACAGGGCTCTACGAGCAGTACTTC. Amino acid sequence: CASSAGTGLYEQYF. The rearrangement uses TRBV14 and TRBJ2-7; TRBD1 agrees at 9 bases. The CDR3 has 14 amino acids. The V gene end was trimmed by 5 bases and the J gene end by 3 bases; junction bases not matched to a gene: 5. Germline CDR1 is SGHDN and CDR2 is FVKESK.

This sequence joins TRBV6-6 and TRBJ2-5; perhaps TRBD2 as D (6 bases). Germline values: CDR1 MNHNY, CDR2 SVGAGI (reference sequence). Trimming took off 6 bases at V and 2 bases at J, with 13 bases between the two ends. This CDR3 has 14 residues. The CDR3 region is CASRGGGIQETQYF. The CDR3, as DNA: TGTGCCAGCAGAGGCGGCGGGATACAAGAGACCCAGTACTTC.

The gene calls are TRBV4-1 and TRBJ2-1; 13 bases align to TRBD2. The CDR3 has 16 residues. The J segment lost 7 bases and the V segment lost 4 bases, leaving 7 bases of the junction unmatched. CDR1 is MGHRA, CDR2 YSYEKL, per germline. The CDR3, as DNA: TGCGCCAGCAGCCTGCAACTAGCGGGAGGGCCGAATGAGCAGTTCTTC. It encodes CASSLQLAGGPNEQFF.

The rearrangement uses TRBV28 and TRBJ2-5; D is perhaps TRBD2 (6 bases). Trimming removed 11 bases at V and 5 bases at J, with 12 bases between. CDR1 and CDR2 from the germline V gene are MDHEN and SYDVKM. CDR3 length equals 11 residues. CDR3 residues: CAYGGAETQYF. The DNA for the CDR3 is TGTGCCTACGGAGGGGCGGAGACCCAGTACTTC.

The chain recombines TRBV21-1 with TRBJ2-3; TRBD1, the table's D call, was not compared with the DNA. TRBV21-1 is flagged as a pseudogene. The CDR3 length is 16 residues. The DNA of the CDR3 is TGTGCCAGCAGCTCCCTTAAACAAATGGGCACAGATACGCAGTATTTT. Protein product: CASSSLKQMGTDTQYF.

CDR3 bases: TGTGCCAGCAGTTACGGGGTAGGTGAGCAGTTCTTC. Translated: CASSYGVGEQFF. The genes are TRBV6-6 and TRBJ2-1; no clear D. CDR3 length equals 12 residues. V was cut by 2 bases and J by 9 bases, with 8 bases left in between. CDR1 and CDR2 from the germline V gene are MNHNY and SVGAGI (reference sequence).

The chain couples TRBV27 to TRBJ2-7; 8 bases line up with TRBD1. This CDR3 has 14 residues. Germline V gene lookup returns CDR1 MNHEY and CDR2 SMNVEV (reference sequence). J gave up 2 bases and V 7 bases, and 7 bases lay outside the gene matches. CDR3 sequence: CASTEAGGPYEQYF. In DNA form, the CDR3 reads TGTGCCAGCACTGAGGCAGGGGGCCCCTACGAGCAGTACTTC.

The chain employs TRBV20-1 and TRBJ2-5; TRBD2 might be the D (6 bases). The CDR3 contains 10 residues. Germline V gene sequence: CDR1 DFQATT, CDR2 SNEGSKA (reference sequence). V lost 6 bases to trimming and J lost 5 bases, with 7 bases between them. The CDR3 region has the DNA TGCAGTGCAGGAGGGGAGACCCAGTACTTC. It translates to CSAGGETQYF.

This chain uses TRBV5-1 with TRBJ1-5, with 7 bases aligning to TRBD1. CDR1 and CDR2 from the germline V gene are SGHRS and YFSETQ. This CDR3 has 14 residues. Losses at the gene ends were 0 bases for V and 7 bases for J; bases not matched to a gene: 4. The DNA of the CDR3 is TGCGCCAGCAGCTTGGAAGGGGGCGGACAGCCCCAGCATTTT. Protein: CASSLEGGGQPQHF.

The chain couples TRBV7-8 to TRBJ2-5; 10 bases match TRBD2. The J call may be incorrect, as the DNA end agrees better with TRBJ2-7. Germline CDR1 and CDR2: SGHVS and FQNEAQ. CDR3 length: 16 amino acids. CDR3 amino acids: CASSSRAGLALNEQYF. The CDR3 DNA is TGTGCCAGCAGCTCTCGGGCGGGACTAGCGCTAAACGAGCAGTACTTC.

The chain joins TRBV7-6 to TRBJ2-2; D remains unclear. The CDR3 totals 13 residues. Germline V gene sequence: CDR1 SGHVS, CDR2 FNYEAQ. V lost 1 base to trimming and J lost 11 bases, with 11 bases between them. The CDR3 DNA sequence: TGTGCCAGCAGCTTAGGGGCTGGAATCGAGCTGTTTTTT. Protein product: CASSLGAGIELFF.